This T cell receptor beta chain was sequenced during a study of blood T cells in healthy people across ages (dated by TCRdb to the mid-2010s). Study-level background: Template switching captured roughly one uniquely barcoded TCR beta cDNA molecule per two T cells in model experiments. Using deep sequencing normalized with unique cDNA molecular identifiers, the study measured how TCR beta repertoire diversity changes with age. Donors were grouped into four age groups: young (average roughly 16 years), middle-aged (around 39), aged (around 62) and long-lived (approximately 81). For two donors (one aged 18 to 29 and one aged 80 or older), the study analyzed two additional independent replicas of 1 million unique cDNA reads from the same blood draw. What the research found in general, with its limitations: Estimates of total diversity based on one million sequenced T cells were regarded as lower bounds and as underestimates. Compared with the aged group, the long-lived group had more naive CD4+ T cells, fewer expanded clones and increased TCR diversity, suggesting age selection. Observed TCR beta diversity correlated strongly with the percentage of naive T cells measured by flow cytometry. The CMV infection status of donors was not known, potentially confounding age-related changes in expanded clonotypes. As age increased, observed TCR beta diversity per million T cells dropped in a roughly linear way, and a significant reduction was already evident by age roughly 40. Conclusive comparison of naive and antigen-experienced compartments was prevented by the profiling of bulk unsorted PBMCs.

The approximately 39 donors, aged about 6 to 100 years, were systemically healthy Caucasian individuals from Russia. Ten milliliters of peripheral blood were drawn from each donor into EDTA-treated Vacutainer tubes. Ficoll-Paque density-gradient centrifugation was used to isolate PBMCs, with at least 6 million obtained per sample. Total RNA, at least 6 micrograms per sample, was extracted from PBMCs with Trizol reagent. For every donor, flow cytometry on a PBMC aliquot measured the percentage of naive CD45RAhigh/CD27high T cells. The library was built by means of 5' RACE. TCRdb names Illumina HiSeq 2500 as the instrument used. A second PCR of about 7 to 12 cycles was run with a J-beta primer mix and a sample-barcoded 5' primer. A unique molecular identifier was introduced onto each TCR beta cDNA molecule by a template-switch 5' adaptor carrying 12 random nucleotides. Each sample yielded at least 2.5 million CDR3-containing paired-end reads. First-strand cDNA synthesis was performed from all RNA using the Mint cDNA synthesis kit, with priming by a TRBC-specific oligonucleotide. After uracil-DNA glycosylase treatment, a first 18-cycle PCR used universal primers M1SS and BC2_uni_R on all cDNA. The study's own analysis went as follows. For normalization, 1 million high-quality reads, each with a distinct molecular identifier, were randomly selected from each sample. Reads sharing molecular identifiers were discarded rather than binned into consensus sequences. CDR3 identification, clonotype clustering and error correction used MiTCR with a Q25 quality threshold and the strictest error-elimination algorithm. A nonparametric unseen species model with Euler transformation was used to estimate a lower bound on total TCR beta diversity. TCRdb reanalyzed the raw reads on its own, using fastp at Q25 for trimming and MiXCR for clone calling, and kept in-frame beta chains. Merged by CDR3 protein, the rows form single entries marked with the most common genes and DNA. The authors' filters were not applied to this entry. This sample comprises roughly 700,000 distinct CDR3 sequences, 25% of them detected only once. The top ten constitute 9.4% of the sample.

There are a few counts of this clonotype. Which antigen it targets is not known. Nothing much larger sits one base from this clone, and base qualities are not available. The CDR3 numbers 15 residues from cysteine through phenylalanine. The retained sequence is limited to the CDR3, 45 bases, with the frame set at the first base. Clipping removes 1 base from V and 9 bases from J, with 6 as the unmatched junction base count. From the germline V gene, CDR1 is MDHEN and CDR2 is SYDVKM. In addition, the sample was reused for a study of T cells of mothers and their children. As that second paper reports: Nine systemically healthy Caucasian individuals served as donors, namely three mothers together with their six children. cDNA synthesis consumed the entire amount of extracted RNA, loaded at approximately 1.6 ug RNA in each 15 ul reaction. In the second PCR, the M1S primer added sample barcodes and 2-4 random nucleotides. Over 8 million TCR beta CDR3 reads came from each mother, compared with some 3.1 million reads from each child. In both related and unrelated pairs, thymic selection shapes the output of TCR recombination in a similar way, with inherited differences having only a minor effect. Normalized repertoire overlap was always found to be slightly, but never significantly, higher in related mother-child pairs than in unrelated mother-child pairs. No persistent microchimeric T cell clones were detected, at a sensitivity of 90 to 100 clones per million clonotypes. In the study, deep NGS was used to compare the TCR beta repertoires of mothers and children, and features distinguishing related mother-child pairs from unrelated individuals were sought. Mothers averaged roughly 40 +/- 4 years of age and children averaged about 10 +/- 4 years. After adapters were ligated using NEBNext reagents, the libraries underwent 100+100 nt paired-end sequencing on an Illumina HiSeq 2000. To avoid cross-contamination, the mother libraries and the child libraries were prepared a month apart and sequenced in separate runs. Between roughly 450,000 and 2,000,000 distinct TCR beta clonotypes were identified per donor. Naive TCR beta clonotypes were estimated from low-frequency clonotypes matched to each donor's FACS-determined naive share, without sorting.

The receptor chain draws on TRBV28 and TRBJ2-7; TRBD2 agrees with 13 junctional bases. Specimen: blood. The clonotype was recovered from a boy aged 5-17 years in good health. For the CDR3, the sequence is CASSLYGLAGVVQYF. The sequenced DNA is TGTGCCAGCAGTTTATATGGACTAGCGGGAGTAGTGCAGTACTTC. When the CDR3 is completed using the reference TRBV28 and TRBJ2-7 genes on either side, the full variable domain is DVKVTQSSRYLVKRTGEKVFLECVQDMDHENMFWYRQDPGLGLRLIYFSYDVKMKEKGDIPEGYSVSREKKERFSLILESASTNQTSMYLCASSLYGLAGVVQYFGPGTRLTVT.